Presented here are 23 T cell receptor beta chains from one specimen sequenced in a study of beta chain features in type 1 diabetes (dated by TCRdb to 2017 to 2018). Overall study outcomes, separate from this receptor: A moderate but significant shortening of TCRB CDR3 length was observed in type 1 diabetes patients in all four CD4+ subsets.

No antigen has been assigned to these receptors. The library came from the immunoSEQ multiplex PCR assay. The entire amount of isolated RNA was reverse transcribed using the High Capacity cDNA Reverse Transcription Kit, so the sequenced TCRB transcripts were expressed ones. TCRdb holds this immuneACCESS table with in-frame rearrangements only. Some clones are missing; in checked studies, unresolved V genes explain under half, and the rest has no known cause. The sample data list fewer than 300,000 clones, and around 20% of these were observed just once. 0.028% of the sample goes to the ten largest clones. The sample taken for sequencing was naive CD4+ T cells from blood. Taken with the paper, the label for cell subset or site translates to: true naive CD4+ T cells. These receptors all stem from a woman between 40 and 50 years old with type 1 diabetes.

This clone has more than one count but fewer than ten. The V gene is TRBV7-2, the J gene TRBJ2-2, with 10 bases fitting TRBD2. Germline V CDR1 and CDR2: SGHTA, FQGNSA. The CDR3 totals 14 residues. The J segment lost 6 bases and the V segment lost 6 bases, leaving 4 bases of the junction unmatched. CDR3 residues: CASSSGTSAGELFF. The CDR3 DNA is TGTGCCAGCAGTTCCGGGACTAGCGCCGGGGAGCTGTTTTTT.

This clone has more than one count but fewer than ten. The rearrangement joins TRBV7-2 to TRBJ2-3, with D unresolved. V dropped 2 bases and J dropped 6 bases, with 12 bases sitting between them. Per the germline V gene, CDR1 is SGHTA and CDR2 is FQGNSA. The CDR3 sequence is 14 residues long. The CDR3 DNA reads as TGTGCCAGCAGCTTAAGACCCGGAGCCGATACGCAGTATTTT. As protein: CASSLRPGADTQYF.

The rearrangement links TRBV6-5 to TRBJ2-7; no clear D gene. Between the trimmed V and J ends, which lost 0 bases and 6 bases, there was a span of 6 bases. Germline V gene sequence: CDR1 MNHEY, CDR2 SVGAGI. CDR3 length equals 12 residues. Here the CDR3 reads CASSYSRGEQYF. Written as DNA, the CDR3 is TGTGCCAGCAGTTACTCTAGAGGCGAGCAGTACTTC.

The genes are TRBV19 and TRBJ1-1; D is ambiguous. CDR1 LNHDA and CDR2 SQIVND come from the germline V gene (reference sequence). V was pared by 10 bases and J by 2 bases, with 14 bases between. There are 13 residues in the CDR3. This CDR3 is CATGGPRNTEAFF. CDR3 bases: TGTGCCACCGGAGGACCGCGAAACACTGAAGCTTTCTTT. The whole variable domain, remainder taken from reference TRBV19 and TRBJ1-1, is DGGITQSPKYLFRKEGQNVTLSCEQNLNHDAMYWYRQDPGQGLRLIYYSQIVNDFQKGDIAEGYSVSREKKESFPLTVTSAQKNPTAFYLCATGGPRNTEAFFGQGTRLTVV.

This chain's CDR3 is CASSQQFLTNTGELFF. CDR3 coding DNA: TGCGCCAGCAGCCAACAGTTCTTAACGAACACCGGGGAGCTGTTTTTT. The genes are TRBV4-3 and TRBJ2-2; unclear D gene. Trimming removed 2 bases at V and 0 bases at J, with 10 bases between. The CDR3 sequence is 16 residues long. Germline V lookup: CDR1 LGHNA, CDR2 YSLEER.

The chain employs TRBV7-2 and TRBJ2-7, with TRBD2 identical over 8 bases. Germline CDR1 reads SGHTA; CDR2 reads FQGNSA. Unmatched junction bases numbered 4, after V lost 3 bases and J lost 0 bases. This CDR3 is built from 15 residues. DNA of the CDR3: TGTGCCAGCAGCTTCGGGAGGGGCAACTCCTACGAGCAGTACTTC. Translated: CASSFGRGNSYEQYF.

The chain joins TRBV18 to TRBJ1-2, with TRBD1 matching 7 bases. The CDR3 has 17 residues. CDR1 and CDR2 (germline): KGHSH, LQKENI. V was pared by 3 bases and J by 2 bases, with 12 bases of the junction left unmatched. The CDR3 DNA is TGTGCCAGCTCACCCTGGGGGACAGCGAACGGGAACTATGGCTACACCTTC. Residues: CASSPWGTANGNYGYTF.

The CDR3 is CASSTGGGNYGYTF. The CDR3 DNA is TGTGCCAGCAGCACCGGGGGGGGCAACTATGGCTACACCTTC. The chain has TRBV7-9 and TRBJ1-2, with D perhaps matching TRBD1 (6 bases). Germline loops: CDR1 SEHNR, CDR2 FQNEAQ (reference sequence). Trimming took 5 bases from V and 2 from J, leaving 12 bases between them. CDR3 length equals 14 residues.

This clone was seen a few times. The CDR3 here is CASSEQGDQPQHF. The CDR3, as DNA: TGTGCCAGCAGTGAACAGGGCGATCAGCCCCAGCATTTT. The chain recombines TRBV9 with TRBJ1-5; weak D call: TRBD1 (6 bases). The CDR3 length is 13 residues. The germline V gene encodes CDR1 SGDLS and CDR2 YYNGEE. The germline V and J ends were trimmed by 5 bases and 5 bases, with 11 bases remaining between them. The full variable domain, its missing parts supplied by reference TRBV9 and TRBJ1-5, is DSGVTQTPKHLITATGQRVTLRCSPRSGDLSVYWYQQSLDQGLQFLIQYYNGEERAKGNILERFSAQQFPDLHSELNLSSLELGDSALYFCASSEQGDQPQHFGDGTRLSIL.

In DNA, the CDR3 is TGTGCCAGCAGCGAAACTAGCGGGTCTAATATGGATACGCAGTATTTT. Its protein is CASSETSGSNMDTQYF. This sequence joins TRBV9 and TRBJ2-3, with 9 bases lining up with TRBD2. Germline CDR1 SGDLS, CDR2 YYNGEE. Unmatched junction bases numbered 11, after V lost 3 bases and J lost 6 bases. CDR3 length: 16 residues.

The V and J genes are TRBV6-6 and TRBJ2-7, with 7 bases matching TRBD1. The CDR3 is 12 amino acids. Germline CDR1 and CDR2: MNHNY and SVGAGI (reference sequence). Losses at the gene ends were 10 bases for V and 4 bases for J; bases not matched to a gene: 7. The CDR3 DNA reads as TGTGCCACCTCCGGGACAGATTACGAGCAGTACTTC. It specifies CATSGTDYEQYF.

This clone was counted only a few times. The chain has TRBV7-9 and TRBJ2-7, with a possible D match to TRBD1 (5 bases). Germline V lookup: CDR1 SEHNR, CDR2 FQNEAQ (reference sequence). V was trimmed by 2 bases and J by 3 bases, leaving 8 bases between them. CDR3 length equals 13 residues. The DNA for the CDR3 is TGTGCCAGCAGCTTATGGGGCGGCTACGAGCAGTACTTC. Translating gives CASSLWGGYEQYF.

This chain links TRBV9 with TRBJ2-3; 7 bases line up with TRBD1. Germline V gene sequence: CDR1 SGDLS, CDR2 YYNGEE. The CDR3 runs to 14 residues. V gave up 4 bases and J gave up 4 bases; unmatched junction bases: 6. CDR3 region: CASSYRQGSDTQYF. For the CDR3, the DNA is TGTGCCAGCAGCTATCGACAGGGTTCAGATACGCAGTATTTT.

This chain links TRBV23-1 with TRBJ1-2; D is undetermined. TRBV23-1 is assigned to the ORF class and has an uncertain function. This CDR3 comprises 15 residues. Trimming pared 4 bases from V and 3 bases from J, leaving 15 bases between. CDR3 loop: CASSRTSPGDYGYTF. The CDR3 DNA reads as TGCGCCAGCAGTCGCACATCACCGGGAGACTATGGCTACACCTTC.

This clone was observed a handful of times. The chain joins TRBV15 to TRBJ2-7; D gene uncertain. The CDR3 is 13 amino acids. Germline CDR1 LNHNV, CDR2 YYDKDF (reference sequence). Trimming removed 5 bases at V and 7 bases at J, with 15 bases between. This CDR3 reads CATSYTRLGEQYF. CDR3 in DNA: TGTGCCACCAGCTACACCCGTCTCGGGGAGCAGTACTTC.

This clone occurred a few times. The rearrangement links TRBV2 to TRBJ1-3; unclear D gene. The germline gives CDR1 SNHLY, CDR2 FYNNEI. This CDR3 is 14 amino acids long. V lost 1 base to trimming and J lost 6 bases, with 10 bases between them. In DNA form, the CDR3 reads TGTGCCAGCAGTGAAGGGCCCTGGTTAAACACCATATATTTT. This sequence encodes CASSEGPWLNTIYF.

This chain joins TRBV6-5 and TRBJ2-4; maybe TRBD2 (5 bases). Trimming left V 2 bases short and J 8 bases short, with 16 bases between. Germline V gene data show CDR1 as MNHEY and CDR2 as SVGAGI. The CDR3 spans 15 residues. The CDR3 DNA sequence: TGTGCCAGCAGTTACGCGGGTGCGCTTACGGACATTCAGTACTTC. The encoded protein is CASSYAGALTDIQYF.

The chain carries TRBV6-6 and TRBJ2-1; 8 bases agree with TRBD2. Germline assignment: CDR1 MNHNY and CDR2 SVGAGI (reference sequence). Trimming removed 5 bases from V and 4 bases from J; junction bases left unmatched: 10. CDR3 length: 16 amino acids. Here the CDR3 DNA reads TGTGCCAGCAGTGCCCCACTAGCGGCGACATACAATGAGCAGTTCTTC. It is translated as CASSAPLAATYNEQFF.

This sequence joins TRBV15 and TRBJ1-2; D is uncertain. The germline V gene has CDR1 LNHNV and CDR2 YYDKDF (reference sequence). This CDR3 is built from 13 residues. The V and J ends lost 3 bases and 4 bases respectively, with 9 bases between them. In nucleotides, the CDR3 is TGTGCCACCAGCAGCGGTCTCATCTATGGCTACACCTTC. Its protein is CATSSGLIYGYTF.

This clone was picked up a small number of times. The chain employs TRBV7-9 and TRBJ2-1, with 8 positions matching TRBD2. V dropped 5 bases and J dropped 5; count of bases not matched to a gene: 11. This CDR3 comprises 16 residues. Germline V gives CDR1 SEHNR, CDR2 FQNEAQ (reference sequence). CDR3 nucleotides: TGTGCCAGCAGCCCGAGAAGCGGGAGTGTAGACAATGAGCAGTTCTTC. The encoded protein is CASSPRSGSVDNEQFF.

This clone has only a few counts. The V gene is TRBV6-5, the J gene TRBJ1-1; D is undetermined. This CDR3 comprises 14 residues. Germline V gives CDR1 MNHEY, CDR2 SVGAGI. Trimming removed 2 bases from V and 3 bases from J, with 10 bases in between. In DNA form, the CDR3 reads TGTGCCAGCAGTTACGGGCAGGCGTACACTGAAGCTTTCTTT. Its translation: CASSYGQAYTEAFF.

A few counts support this clone. This sequence joins TRBV7-2 and TRBJ1-1, with unresolved D. V was shortened by 3 bases and J by 5 bases, with 16 bases between the two germline ends. CDR1 and CDR2 (germline): SGHTA, FQGNSA. This CDR3 is built from 15 residues. The CDR3 DNA follows: TGTGCCAGCAGCTTCAGAGGGCTCGCCGGAACTGAAGCTTTCTTT. It translates to CASSFRGLAGTEAFF.

Only a few counts were recorded for this clone. The V gene is TRBV18, the J gene TRBJ2-1, with D possibly matching TRBD1 (5 bases). This CDR3 region has 15 residues. Germline V gives CDR1 KGHSH, CDR2 LQKENI. Trimming pared 6 bases from V and 6 bases from J, leaving 18 bases between. The CDR3 sequence: CASSTTRVVSNEQFF. The CDR3 region has the DNA TGTGCCAGCTCTACCACCAGGGTGGTTTCCAATGAGCAGTTCTTC.